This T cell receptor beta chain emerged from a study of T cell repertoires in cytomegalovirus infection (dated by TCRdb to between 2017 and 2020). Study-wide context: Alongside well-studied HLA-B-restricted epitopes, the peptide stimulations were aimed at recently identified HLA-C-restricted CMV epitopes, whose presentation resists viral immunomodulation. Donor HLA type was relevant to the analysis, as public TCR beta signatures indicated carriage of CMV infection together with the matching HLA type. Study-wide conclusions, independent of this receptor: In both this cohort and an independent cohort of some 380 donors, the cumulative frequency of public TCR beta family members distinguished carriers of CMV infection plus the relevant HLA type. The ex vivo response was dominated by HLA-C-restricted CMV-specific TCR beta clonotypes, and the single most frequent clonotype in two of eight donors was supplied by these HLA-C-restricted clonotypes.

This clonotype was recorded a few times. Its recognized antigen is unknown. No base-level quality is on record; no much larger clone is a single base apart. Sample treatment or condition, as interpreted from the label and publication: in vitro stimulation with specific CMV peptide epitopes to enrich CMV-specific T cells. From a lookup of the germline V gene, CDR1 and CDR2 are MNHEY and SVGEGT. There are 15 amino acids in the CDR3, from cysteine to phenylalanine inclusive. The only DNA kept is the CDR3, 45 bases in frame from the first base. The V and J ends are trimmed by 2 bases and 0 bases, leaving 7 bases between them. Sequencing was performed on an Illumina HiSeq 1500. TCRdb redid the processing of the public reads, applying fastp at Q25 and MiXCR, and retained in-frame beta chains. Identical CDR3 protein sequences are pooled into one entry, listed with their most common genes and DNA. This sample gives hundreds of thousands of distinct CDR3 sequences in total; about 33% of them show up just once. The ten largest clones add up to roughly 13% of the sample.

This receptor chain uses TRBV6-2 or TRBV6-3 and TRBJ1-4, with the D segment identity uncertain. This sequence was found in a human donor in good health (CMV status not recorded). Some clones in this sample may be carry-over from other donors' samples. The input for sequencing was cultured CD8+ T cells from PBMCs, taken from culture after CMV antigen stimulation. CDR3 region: CASSYNIATNEKLFF. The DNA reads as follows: TGTGCCAGCAGTTACAACATAGCAACTAATGAAAAACTGTTTTTT.